The source of this TCR beta chain is a study of post-analysis software for immune sequencing data. Across the study: The disease courses spanned relapsing-remitting, secondary progressive and progressive-relapsing forms of multiple sclerosis.

About this clonotype: Its cognate antigen is unknown.

Overall study results and limits: Five or six TRBV segments were more frequent in patients than controls; TRBV5-6, TRBV5-1 and TRBV20-1 belonged to this group. Co-batched samples clustered tightly together by F measure. For normalized Chao1 diversity, multiple sclerosis patients scored significantly lower than controls did.

Unique molecular identifiers tagged the TCR beta cDNA libraries. One entry per CDR3 protein, called by TCRdb with MiXCR from the PCR reads. The data contain 350,000 to 500,000 distinct CDR3 sequences, over 30% of them singletons. The CDR3 covers 15 residues. CDR1 LGHDT and CDR2 YNNKEL come from the germline V gene (reference sequence). Trimming took 5 bases from V and 4 from J; bases not matched to a gene: 7. Sequencing was done on a sample of blood. The clonotype was recovered from a girl aged 2-15 years with multiple sclerosis. The chain recombines TRBV3-1 with TRBJ2-7, with 11 bases lining up with TRBD2. CDR3 region: CASSSGTSGRYEQYF. The CDR3 nucleotides are TGTGCCAGCAGCTCCGGGACTAGCGGCAGGTACGAGCAGTACTTC.